This T cell receptor (beta chain) was obtained from a study of blood T cell repertoires in COVID-19. Study in general: Sites in the United States, Italy and Spain provided acute and convalescent COVID-19 samples. PBMCs, B-cell-depleted T cells, or T cells were the source of the cDNA or gDNA that made up the material.

As originally analysed: Using reference gene primer amplification, nucleated cell counts were estimated. Here immunoSEQ multiplex PCR was the method, and the copy in TCRdb shows in-frame clones only, minus some. Clone size and the V and J calls come from that table; the DNA yielded D and trimming. The table records tens of thousands of clones, about 90% of them present only once. The V gene's germline CDR1 is SGHRS and CDR2 YFSETQ. The CDR3 covers 14 residues. V dropped 2 bases and J dropped 0 bases, with 7 bases sitting between them. The sample comprised peripheral blood. The chain employs TRBV5-1 and TRBJ2-3; tentatively, D is TRBD1 (6 bases). This sequence was found in a male donor with acute or convalescent COVID-19. This CDR3 reads CASSLGGSTDTQYF. The DNA for the CDR3 is TGCGCCAGCAGCTTAGGGGGAAGCACAGATACGCAGTATTTT.